The clone carrying this TCR beta chain occurred once. The source of the sample is a study of CD8 T cells in Susac syndrome. A quantity of about 0.5 to 1 ug RNA underwent reverse transcription using random hexamers. Amplification of TCR beta CDR3 used immunoSEQ multiplex PCR across 54 Vbeta and 13 Jbeta. TCRdb re-analysed the immunoSEQ multiplex PCR reads in MiXCR, keeping a single row per CDR3 protein. Here the sample spans around 200,000 distinct CDR3 sequences, roughly 94% being singletons. Bulk CD8+ and CD4+ cells came from magnetic negative isolation; CD8+ TEMRA by FACS. The CDR3 length is 15 residues. The germline gives CDR1 DFQATT, CDR2 SNEGSKA (reference sequence). With 6 bases removed from V and 4 bases from J, the gap between germline ends came to 19 bases.

The chain combines TRBV20-1 with TRBJ2-1; a possible D gene is TRBD2 (5 bases). The specimen was CD4+ T cells from PBMCs. This clonotype originated in a human donor with multiple sclerosis. The chain's CDR3 is CSARPSGVPYNEQFF. The CDR3 nucleotides are TGCAGTGCACGGCCCAGCGGTGTGCCTTACAATGAGCAGTTCTTC.